This T cell receptor (beta chain) was identified during a study of cytomegalovirus exposure and HLA in healthy donors. This CDR3 contains 16 residues. Per the germline V gene, CDR1 is LGHNA and CDR2 is YNFKEQ. V lost 0 bases and J lost 6; bases outside the gene matches: 4. Primers for the PCR totalled 60 Vbeta and 13 Jbeta. Data came from immunoSEQ multiplex PCR; TCRdb stores just in-frame clones and leaves some out. Here the sample spans some 60,000 clones, approximately 80% being singletons. This receptor was identified in a woman aged 40 to 50 in good health and CMV-seronegative. Material for sequencing was PBMCs. V and J are TRBV4-2 and TRBJ2-2, with 10 bases fitting TRBD1. The CDR3 DNA is TGTGCCAGCAGCCAAGATGGACAGGGGGGGGCCGGGGAGCTGTTTTTT. Translated, it gives CASSQDGQGGAGELFF.